Below are 21 T cell receptor beta chains sequenced from a single sample in a study of somatic mutations in cytotoxic T cells in rheumatoid arthritis. Only in-frame clones appear in the TCRdb table, and some are missing; sequencing was by immunoSEQ multiplex PCR. Found here are 30,000 to 45,000 clones, under 90% of them singletons; the top ten hold 3.2%. Specimen: CD8+ T cells sorted from blood. These receptors all come from a man in his forties in good health.

This clone was detected once. The rearrangement joins TRBV30 to TRBJ2-7; 7 bases line up with TRBD2. The trim removed 4 bases at V and 0 bases at J, leaving 3 bases unmatched. Germline assignment: CDR1 GTSNPN and CDR2 SVGIG (reference sequence). This CDR3 is built from 13 residues. As DNA, the CDR3 is TGTGCCTGGACAAGCGGGAACTCCTACGAGCAGTACTTC. It translates to CAWTSGNSYEQYF.

The chain's CDR3 is CAWTVPGTIYNEQFF. The DNA of the CDR3 is TGTGCCTGGACCGTCCCAGGGACGATCTACAATGAGCAGTTCTTC. This chain joins TRBV30 and TRBJ2-1, with D perhaps being TRBD1 or TRBD2 (5 bases each). This CDR3 has 15 amino acids. Trimming pared 4 bases from V and 3 bases from J, leaving 16 bases between. Germline V gene sequence: CDR1 GTSNPN, CDR2 SVGIG (reference sequence).

This sequence joins TRBV9 and TRBJ2-3; 8 bases line up with TRBD2. The J segment lost 1 base and the V segment lost 5 bases, leaving 15 bases of the junction unmatched. Germline CDR1 SGDLS, CDR2 YYNGEE. The CDR3 covers 18 residues. Here the CDR3 DNA reads TGTGCCAGCAGGGAAATAGCGGGAAATATCGGAGGCACAGATACGCAGTATTTT. Translated: CASREIAGNIGGTDTQYF.

This clone showed up just once. This chain links TRBV5-5 with TRBJ1-2, with TRBD1 matching 7 bases. The V gene's germline CDR1 is SGHKS and CDR2 YYEKEE (reference sequence). CDR3 length equals 17 residues. Trimming at V came to 3 bases and at J to 4 bases, leaving 15 bases not matched to a gene. CDR3 region: CASSSGPRGTESYGYTF. CDR3 DNA: TGTGCCAGCAGCTCCGGGCCTCGGGGGACAGAAAGCTATGGCTACACCTTC.

The J gene is TRBJ2-2, the V gene TRBV6-5; D is perhaps TRBD2 (5 bases). The CDR3 spans 14 residues. Per germline, CDR1 MNHEY and CDR2 SVGAGI. The V end lost 0 bases, the J end lost 6 bases, and 8 bases lay between the germline ends. The CDR3 region is CASSYSSGSGELFF. The CDR3 DNA reads as TGTGCCAGCAGTTACTCGTCGGGATCCGGGGAGCTGTTTTTT.

This chain links TRBV6-1 with TRBJ1-1; tentative D call: TRBD1 (5 bases). Germline CDR1 and CDR2: MNHNS and SASEGT. This CDR3 contains 15 residues. The V gene lost 7 bases and the J gene lost 4 bases, with 19 bases spanning the gap. CDR3 sequence (DNA): TGTGCCAGCAAACAGGACATCGGTCTGGGCACTGAAGCTTTCTTT. This translates into CASKQDIGLGTEAFF.

The chain has TRBV7-9 and TRBJ2-7; D remains ambiguous. V lost 2 bases, J lost 2 bases, and 4 bases lay in between. The CDR3 runs 12 residues. Looked up from germline, CDR1 is SEHNR and CDR2 is FQNEAQ (reference sequence). Here the CDR3 DNA reads TGTGCCAGCAGCTTAACGGCCTACGAGCAGTACTTC. Translating it yields CASSLTAYEQYF.

On this clone: Mismatch with germline at one junction end may stem from a read error. V usage is TRBV18 and J usage is TRBJ1-2; D is unresolved. Germline CDR1 KGHSH, CDR2 LQKENI. This CDR3 is 18 amino acids long. The CDR3 loop reads CAGSPPDVGSGGRSGYTF. CDR3 sequence (DNA): TGTGCCGGCTCACCACCGGACGTTGGGTCAGGAGGAAGATCTGGCTACACCTTC.

This clone was recorded once. This chain connects TRBV5-6 to TRBJ2-7; 11 bases are a match to TRBD2. The junction had 11 bases not matched to a gene; V was cut back by 7 bases and J by 2 bases. The CDR3 spans 16 residues. Germline V gene lookup returns CDR1 SGHDT and CDR2 YYEEEE. CDR3 in DNA: TGTGCCAGCGGCCCCAGGATACTAGCGGGGGCCTACGAGCAGTACTTC. Its translation is CASGPRILAGAYEQYF. The full variable domain, its missing parts supplied by reference TRBV5-6 and TRBJ2-7, is DAGVTQSPTHLIKTRGQQVTLRCSPKSGHDTVSWYQQALGQGPQFIFQYYEEEERQRGNFPDRFSGHQFPNYSSELNVNALLLGDSALYLCASGPRILAGAYEQYFGPGTRLTVT.

The chain joins TRBV10-2 to TRBJ1-5, with 8 bases that match TRBD1. V lost 5 bases to trimming and J lost 1 base; unmatched junction nucleotides: 1. CDR3 length: 14 residues. Germline V CDR1 and CDR2: WSHSY, SAAADI. CDR3 DNA sequence: TGCGCCAGCAGTACAGGGGGAAGCAATCAGCCCCAGCATTTT. Translating gives CASSTGGSNQPQHF.

The chain joins TRBV5-8 to TRBJ2-7, with 8 nucleotides matching TRBD1. There are 13 residues in the CDR3. Germline V lookup: CDR1 SGHTS, CDR2 YDEGEE. The ends lost 2 bases at V and 6 bases at J; junction bases unmatched: 4. CDR3 sequence (DNA): TGTGCCAGCAGCTTCACAGGGGGGTTCGAGCAGTACTTC. It codes for CASSFTGGFEQYF.

The chain combines TRBV28 with TRBJ2-3; TRBD1 aligns across 7 bases. In germline, CDR1 is MDHEN, CDR2 SYDVKM. CDR3 size: 15 residues. V was clipped by 5 bases and J by 0 bases; unmatched bases: 5. CDR3 sequence reads: CASSMGTVSTDTQYF. The DNA of the CDR3 is TGTGCCAGCAGTATGGGGACAGTCAGCACAGATACGCAGTATTTT.

This clone was recorded once. The chain couples TRBV6-4 to TRBJ2-2; no definite D call. The CDR3 runs 13 residues. Germline loops: CDR1 MRHNA, CDR2 SNTAGT. Trimming removed 2 bases from V and 3 bases from J, with 4 bases in between. CDR3 sequence: CASSDRDTGELFF. DNA of the CDR3: TGTGCCAGCAGTGACAGGGACACCGGGGAGCTGTTTTTT.

The chain carries TRBV5-1 and TRBJ2-7, with TRBD2 matching 11 bases. CDR3 length: 15 residues. Per germline, CDR1 SGHRS and CDR2 YFSETQ. Germline trimming cut 1 base from V and 4 bases from J; bases unmatched to any gene: 4. CDR3 residues: CASSLTSGSGYEQYF. CDR3 in DNA: TGCGCCAGCAGCTTGACTAGCGGGAGTGGGTACGAGCAGTACTTC.

This chain links TRBV27 with TRBJ2-1; 11 nucleotides match TRBD2. Germline trimming cut 1 base from V and 8 bases from J; bases unmatched to any gene: 7. Germline loops: CDR1 MNHEY, CDR2 SMNVEV (reference sequence). CDR3 length: 16 residues. The CDR3 reads CASSLLLAGGPDEQFF. For the CDR3, the DNA is TGTGCCAGCAGTTTATTATTAGCGGGAGGGCCGGATGAGCAGTTCTTC.

The chain combines TRBV18 with TRBJ2-3; TRBD1 matches at 7 bases. The CDR3 is made up of 14 amino acids. From germline, CDR1 is KGHSH and CDR2 LQKENI. With V trimmed by 6 bases and J by 1 base, 4 bases remained unmatched. For the CDR3, the DNA is TGTGCCAGCTCTTCTCAGGGGGGCACAGATACGCAGTATTTT. Encoded protein: CASSSQGGTDTQYF. Complete variable domain (other parts from reference TRBV18 and TRBJ2-3): NAGVMQNPRHLVRRRGQEARLRCSPMKGHSHVYWYRQLPEEGLKFMVYLQKENIIDESGMPKERFSAEFPKEGPSILRIQQVVRGDSAAYFCASSSQGGTDTQYFGPGTRLTVL.

This clone was detected only a few times. Written as DNA, the CDR3 is TGTGCCAGCAGCTTATTGGTGACGGGCTACGAGCAGTACTTC. This codes for CASSLLVTGYEQYF. The genes are TRBV7-8 and TRBJ2-7; unclear D gene. Germline V lookup: CDR1 SGHVS, CDR2 FQNEAQ. V lost 2 bases and J lost 3, with 11 bases in between. The CDR3 contains 14 residues.

This clone was detected only a few times. V gene TRBV7-9 combines with J gene TRBJ2-1, with unresolved D. The germline V gene encodes CDR1 SEHNR and CDR2 FQNEAQ (reference sequence). The CDR3 has 15 amino acids. V gave up 2 bases and J gave up 5 bases, with 13 bases separating them. The CDR3 sequence is CASSLNPRTNNEQFF. The CDR3 nucleotides read TGTGCCAGCAGCTTAAATCCCAGAACCAACAATGAGCAGTTCTTC.

The chain couples TRBV27 to TRBJ2-3, with D perhaps TRBD1 or TRBD2 (5 bases each). Trimming took 10 bases from V and 0 from J, leaving 17 bases between them. CDR3 length equals 15 residues. Germline V gives CDR1 MNHEY, CDR2 SMNVEV (reference sequence). DNA of the CDR3: TGTGCCACTCGGGGCAGCGGTCTTAGCACAGATACGCAGTATTTT. This sequence encodes CATRGSGLSTDTQYF.

V usage is TRBV19 and J usage is TRBJ2-7, with D unclear. With 6 bases removed from V and 6 bases from J, the gap between germline ends came to 9 bases. The CDR3 runs 11 residues. CDR1 and CDR2 from the germline V gene are LNHDA and SQIVND (reference sequence). In DNA, the CDR3 is TGTGCCAGTAGGCAAGGCGTCGAGCAGTACTTC. Translation gives CASRQGVEQYF.

The chain combines TRBV11-2 with TRBJ2-7; D remains unclear. There are 14 residues in the CDR3. The V end lost 2 bases, the J end lost 2 bases, and 10 bases lay between the germline ends. Germline V gives CDR1 SGHAT, CDR2 FQNNGV. The CDR3 loop reads CASSLRRGTYEQYF. The CDR3 DNA reads TGTGCCAGCAGCTTACGTAGAGGAACCTACGAGCAGTACTTC.